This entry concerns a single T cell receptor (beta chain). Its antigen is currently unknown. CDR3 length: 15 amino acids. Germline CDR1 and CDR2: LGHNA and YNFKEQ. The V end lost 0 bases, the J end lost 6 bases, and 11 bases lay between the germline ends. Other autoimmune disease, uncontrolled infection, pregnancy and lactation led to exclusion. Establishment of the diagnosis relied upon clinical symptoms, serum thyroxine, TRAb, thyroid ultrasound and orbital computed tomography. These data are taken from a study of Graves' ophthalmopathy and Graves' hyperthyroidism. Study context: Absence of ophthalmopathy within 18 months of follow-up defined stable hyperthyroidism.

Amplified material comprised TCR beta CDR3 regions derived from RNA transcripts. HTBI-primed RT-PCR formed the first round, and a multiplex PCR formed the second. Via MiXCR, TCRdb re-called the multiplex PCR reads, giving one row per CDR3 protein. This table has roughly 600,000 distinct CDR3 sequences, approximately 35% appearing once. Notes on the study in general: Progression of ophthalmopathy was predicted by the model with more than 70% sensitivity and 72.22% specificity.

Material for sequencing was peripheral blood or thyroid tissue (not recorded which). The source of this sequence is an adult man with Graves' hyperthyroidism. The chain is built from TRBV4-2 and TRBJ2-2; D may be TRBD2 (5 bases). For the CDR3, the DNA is TGTGCCAGCAGCCAAGACTCGGGATGGGCCGGGGAGCTGTTTTTT. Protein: CASSQDSGWAGELFF.